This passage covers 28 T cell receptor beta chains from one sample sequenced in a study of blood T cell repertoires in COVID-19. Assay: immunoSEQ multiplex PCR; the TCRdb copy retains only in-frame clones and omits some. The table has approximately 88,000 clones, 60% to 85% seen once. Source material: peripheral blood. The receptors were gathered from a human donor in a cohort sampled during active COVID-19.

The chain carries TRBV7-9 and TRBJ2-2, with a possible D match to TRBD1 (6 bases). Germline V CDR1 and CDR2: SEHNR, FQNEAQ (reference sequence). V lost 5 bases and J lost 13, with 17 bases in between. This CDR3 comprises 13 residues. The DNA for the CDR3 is TGTGCCAGCAGCGGATGGACAGCGGAAGGGCTGTTTTTT. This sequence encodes CASSGWTAEGLFF.

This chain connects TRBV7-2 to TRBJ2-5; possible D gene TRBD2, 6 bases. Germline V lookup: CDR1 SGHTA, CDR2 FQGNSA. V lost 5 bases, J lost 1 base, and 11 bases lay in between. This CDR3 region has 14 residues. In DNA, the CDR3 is TGTGCCAGCAGCGTCACTAGCTCCCAAGAGACCCAGTACTTC. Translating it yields CASSVTSSQETQYF. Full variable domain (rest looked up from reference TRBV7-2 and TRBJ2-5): GAGVSQSPSNKVTEKGKDVELRCDPISGHTALYWYRQSLGQGLEFLIYFQGNSAPDKSGLPSDRFSAERTGGSVSTLTIQRTQQEDSAVYLCASSVTSSQETQYFGPGTRLLVL.

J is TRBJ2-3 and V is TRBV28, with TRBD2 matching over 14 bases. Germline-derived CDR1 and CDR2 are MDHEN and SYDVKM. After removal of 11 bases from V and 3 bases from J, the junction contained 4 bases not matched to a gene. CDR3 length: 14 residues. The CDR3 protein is CAGGTSGRTDTQYF. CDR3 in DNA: TGTGCCGGAGGGACTAGCGGGAGAACAGATACGCAGTATTTT.

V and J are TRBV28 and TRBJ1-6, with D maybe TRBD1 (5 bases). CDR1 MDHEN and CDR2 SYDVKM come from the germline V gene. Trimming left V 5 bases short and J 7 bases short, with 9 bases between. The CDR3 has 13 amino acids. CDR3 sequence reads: CASSPDMNSPLHF. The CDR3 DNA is TGTGCCAGCAGTCCGGACATGAATTCACCCCTCCACTTT.

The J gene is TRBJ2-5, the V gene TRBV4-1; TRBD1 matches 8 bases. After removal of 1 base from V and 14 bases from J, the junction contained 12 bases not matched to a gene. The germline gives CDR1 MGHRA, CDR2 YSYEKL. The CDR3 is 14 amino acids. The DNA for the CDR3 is TGCGCCAGCAGCCAAGGGTACGAGACAGGGGACTTCTACTTC. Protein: CASSQGYETGDFYF.

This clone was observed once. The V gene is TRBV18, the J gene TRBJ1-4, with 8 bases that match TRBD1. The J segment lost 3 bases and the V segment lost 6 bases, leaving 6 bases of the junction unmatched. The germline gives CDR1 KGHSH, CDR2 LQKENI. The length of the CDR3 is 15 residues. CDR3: CASSSGQGPNEKLFF. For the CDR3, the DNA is TGTGCCAGCTCTTCAGGACAGGGTCCTAATGAAAAACTGTTTTTT.

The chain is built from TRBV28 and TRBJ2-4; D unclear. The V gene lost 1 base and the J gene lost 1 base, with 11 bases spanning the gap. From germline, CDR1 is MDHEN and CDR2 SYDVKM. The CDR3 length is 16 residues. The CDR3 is CASSLSRSWAKNIQYF. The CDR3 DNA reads TGTGCCAGCAGTTTATCGAGGAGTTGGGCCAAAAACATTCAGTACTTC. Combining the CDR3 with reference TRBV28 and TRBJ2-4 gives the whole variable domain DVKVTQSSRYLVKRTGEKVFLECVQDMDHENMFWYRQDPGLGLRLIYFSYDVKMKEKGDIPEGYSVSREKKERFSLILESASTNQTSMYLCASSLSRSWAKNIQYFGAGTRLSVL.

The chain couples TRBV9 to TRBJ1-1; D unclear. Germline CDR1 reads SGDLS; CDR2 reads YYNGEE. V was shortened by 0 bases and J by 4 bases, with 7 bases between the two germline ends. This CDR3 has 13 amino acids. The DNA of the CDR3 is TGTGCCAGCAGCGTAGGCTTCAGCACTGAAGCTTTCTTT. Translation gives CASSVGFSTEAFF.

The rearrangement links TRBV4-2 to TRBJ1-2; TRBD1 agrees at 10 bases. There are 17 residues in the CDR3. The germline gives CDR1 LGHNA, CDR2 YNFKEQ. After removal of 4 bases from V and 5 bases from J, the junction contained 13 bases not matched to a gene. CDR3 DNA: TGTGCCAGCAGCCGAGAATCCGGGACAGGGGAAAAGTATGGCTACACCTTC. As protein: CASSRESGTGEKYGYTF.

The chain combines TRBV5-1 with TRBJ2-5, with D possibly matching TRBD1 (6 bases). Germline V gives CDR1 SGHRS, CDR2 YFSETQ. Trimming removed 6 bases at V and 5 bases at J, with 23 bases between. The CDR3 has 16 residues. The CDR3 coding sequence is TGCGCCAGCAAATCCTTTACAGGGCCCCAGACGGAGACCCAGTACTTC. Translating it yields CASKSFTGPQTETQYF.

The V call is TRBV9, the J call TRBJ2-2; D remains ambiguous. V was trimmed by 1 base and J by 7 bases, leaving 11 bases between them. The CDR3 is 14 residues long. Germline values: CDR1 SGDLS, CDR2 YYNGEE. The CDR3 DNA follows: TGTGCCAGCAGCGTATTCAGTCAAAACGGGGAGCTGTTTTTT. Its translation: CASSVFSQNGELFF.

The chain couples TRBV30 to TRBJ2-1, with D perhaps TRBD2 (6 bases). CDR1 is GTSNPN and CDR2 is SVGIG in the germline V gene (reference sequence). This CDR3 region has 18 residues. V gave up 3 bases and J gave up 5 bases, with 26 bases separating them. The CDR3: CAWRPPFLQAGGNNEQFF. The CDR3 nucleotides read TGTGCCTGGAGGCCACCATTTCTACAGGCTGGGGGGAACAATGAGCAGTTCTTC.

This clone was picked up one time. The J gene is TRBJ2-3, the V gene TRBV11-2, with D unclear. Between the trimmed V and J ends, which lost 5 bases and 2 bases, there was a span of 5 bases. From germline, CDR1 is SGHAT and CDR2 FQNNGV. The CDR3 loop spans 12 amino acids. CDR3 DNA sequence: TGTGCCAGCAGCCAATCCACAGATACGCAGTATTTT. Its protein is CASSQSTDTQYF.

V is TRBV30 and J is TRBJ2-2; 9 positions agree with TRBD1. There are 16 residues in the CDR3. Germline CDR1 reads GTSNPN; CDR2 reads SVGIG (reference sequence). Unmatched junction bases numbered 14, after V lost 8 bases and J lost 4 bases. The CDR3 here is CAQWGQGLSTTGELFF. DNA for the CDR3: TGTGCCCAGTGGGGACAGGGACTATCGACCACCGGGGAGCTGTTTTTT.

CDR3 protein: CASSGAGGPRETQYF. CDR3 sequence (DNA): TGTGCCAGCAGTGGAGCGGGAGGGCCCCGGGAGACCCAGTACTTC. V usage is TRBV7-9 and J usage is TRBJ2-5, with TRBD2 matching over 10 bases. Germline assignment: CDR1 SEHNR and CDR2 FQNEAQ (reference sequence). The CDR3 loop spans 15 amino acids. With V trimmed by 6 bases and J by 5 bases, 9 bases remained unmatched.

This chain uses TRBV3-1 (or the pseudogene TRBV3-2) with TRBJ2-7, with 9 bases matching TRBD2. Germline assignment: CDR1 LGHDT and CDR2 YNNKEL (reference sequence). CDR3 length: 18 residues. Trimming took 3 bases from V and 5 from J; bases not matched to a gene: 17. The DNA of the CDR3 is TGTGCCAGCAGCCATAAAGTGGGCGGCGGGGGGGTTTATGACGAGCAGTACTTC. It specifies CASSHKVGGGGVYDEQYF.

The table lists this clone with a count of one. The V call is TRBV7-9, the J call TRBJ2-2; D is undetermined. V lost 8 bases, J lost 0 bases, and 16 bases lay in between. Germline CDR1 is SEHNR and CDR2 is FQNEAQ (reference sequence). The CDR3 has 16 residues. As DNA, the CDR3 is TGTGCCAGCGCCCGAGTCTCCGGTGCGAACACCGGGGAGCTGTTTTTT. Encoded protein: CASARVSGANTGELFF.

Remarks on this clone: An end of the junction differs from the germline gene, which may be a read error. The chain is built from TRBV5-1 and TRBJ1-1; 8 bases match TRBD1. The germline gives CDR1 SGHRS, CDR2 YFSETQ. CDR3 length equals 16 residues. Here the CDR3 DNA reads TGCGCCAGCAGCTTGGTGGCAGGGGGCGTGAAAACTGAAGCTTTCTTT. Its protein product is CASSLVAGGVKTEAFF.

CDR3 in DNA: TGTGCCGGCCAAACAGGGCCCAATCAGCCCCAGCATTTT. Protein: CAGQTGPNQPQHF. The chain has TRBV30 and TRBJ1-5; the D gene is possibly TRBD1 (6 bases). Germline V lookup: CDR1 GTSNPN, CDR2 SVGIG (reference sequence). Deletions cut 8 bases from V and 3 bases from J, with 14 bases between. This CDR3 region has 13 residues. Full variable domain (rest looked up from reference TRBV30 and TRBJ1-5): SQTIHQWPATLVQPVGSPLSLECTVEGTSNPNLYWYRQAAGRGLQLLFYSVGIGQISSEVPQNLSASRPQDRQFILSSKKLLLSDSGFYLCAGQTGPNQPQHFGDGTRLSIL.

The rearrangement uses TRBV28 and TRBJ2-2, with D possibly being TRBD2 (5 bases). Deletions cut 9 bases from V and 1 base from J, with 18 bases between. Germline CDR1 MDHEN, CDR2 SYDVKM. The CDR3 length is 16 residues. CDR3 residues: CASRSGEKGNTGELFF. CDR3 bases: TGTGCCAGTCGTAGTGGGGAGAAGGGGAACACCGGGGAGCTGTTTTTT.

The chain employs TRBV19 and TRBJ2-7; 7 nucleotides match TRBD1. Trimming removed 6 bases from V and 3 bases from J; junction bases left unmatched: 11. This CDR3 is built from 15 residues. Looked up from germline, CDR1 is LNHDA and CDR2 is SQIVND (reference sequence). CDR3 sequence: CASSSGTALRYEQYF. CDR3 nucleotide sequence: TGTGCCAGTAGCTCCGGGACAGCCCTCCGCTACGAGCAGTACTTC.

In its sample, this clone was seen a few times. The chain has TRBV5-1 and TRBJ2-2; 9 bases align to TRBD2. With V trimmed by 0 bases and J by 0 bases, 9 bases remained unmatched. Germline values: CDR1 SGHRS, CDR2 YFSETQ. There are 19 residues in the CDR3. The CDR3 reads CASSLARDSGSSNTGELFF. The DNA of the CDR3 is TGCGCCAGCAGCTTGGCCAGGGATAGCGGGAGTTCGAACACCGGGGAGCTGTTTTTT.

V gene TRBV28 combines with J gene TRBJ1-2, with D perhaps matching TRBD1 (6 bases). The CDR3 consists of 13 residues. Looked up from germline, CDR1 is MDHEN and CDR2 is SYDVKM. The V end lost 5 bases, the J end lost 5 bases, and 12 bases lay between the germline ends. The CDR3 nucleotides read TGTGCCAGCAGTCCCCTTGGACAGTATGGCTACACCTTC. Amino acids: CASSPLGQYGYTF.

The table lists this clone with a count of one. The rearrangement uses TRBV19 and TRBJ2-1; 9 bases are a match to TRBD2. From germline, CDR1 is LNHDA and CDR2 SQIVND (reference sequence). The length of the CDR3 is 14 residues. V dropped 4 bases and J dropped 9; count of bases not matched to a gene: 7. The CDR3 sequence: CASSSQREAREQFF. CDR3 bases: TGTGCCAGTAGTAGTCAGCGGGAGGCGCGTGAGCAGTTCTTC.

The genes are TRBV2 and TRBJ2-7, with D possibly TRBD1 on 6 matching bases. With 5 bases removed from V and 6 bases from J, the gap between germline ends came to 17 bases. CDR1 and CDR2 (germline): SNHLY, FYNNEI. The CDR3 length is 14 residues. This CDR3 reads CASSPTGTRTEQYF. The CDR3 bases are TGTGCCAGCAGTCCCACAGGGACGAGGACCGAGCAGTACTTC.

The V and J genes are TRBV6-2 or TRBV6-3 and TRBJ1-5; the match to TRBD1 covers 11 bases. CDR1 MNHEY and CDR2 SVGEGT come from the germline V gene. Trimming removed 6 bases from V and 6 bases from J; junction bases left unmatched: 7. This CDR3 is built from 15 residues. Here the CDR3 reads CASSTGGTGGQPQHF. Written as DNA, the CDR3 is TGTGCCAGCAGCACAGGAGGGACAGGGGGTCAGCCCCAGCATTTT.

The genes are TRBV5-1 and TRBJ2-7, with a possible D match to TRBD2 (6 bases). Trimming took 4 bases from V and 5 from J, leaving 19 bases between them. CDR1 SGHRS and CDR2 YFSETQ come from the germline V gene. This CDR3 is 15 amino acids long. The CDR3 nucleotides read TGCGCCAGCAGCCGCCGGGACTTAGCCATCCACGAGCAGTACTTC. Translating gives CASSRRDLAIHEQYF.

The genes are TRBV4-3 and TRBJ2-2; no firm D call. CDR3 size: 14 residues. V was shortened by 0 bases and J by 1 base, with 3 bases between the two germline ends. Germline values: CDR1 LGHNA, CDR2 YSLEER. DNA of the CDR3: TGCGCCAGCAGCCAAGATAAGAACACCGGGGAGCTGTTTTTT. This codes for CASSQDKNTGELFF.